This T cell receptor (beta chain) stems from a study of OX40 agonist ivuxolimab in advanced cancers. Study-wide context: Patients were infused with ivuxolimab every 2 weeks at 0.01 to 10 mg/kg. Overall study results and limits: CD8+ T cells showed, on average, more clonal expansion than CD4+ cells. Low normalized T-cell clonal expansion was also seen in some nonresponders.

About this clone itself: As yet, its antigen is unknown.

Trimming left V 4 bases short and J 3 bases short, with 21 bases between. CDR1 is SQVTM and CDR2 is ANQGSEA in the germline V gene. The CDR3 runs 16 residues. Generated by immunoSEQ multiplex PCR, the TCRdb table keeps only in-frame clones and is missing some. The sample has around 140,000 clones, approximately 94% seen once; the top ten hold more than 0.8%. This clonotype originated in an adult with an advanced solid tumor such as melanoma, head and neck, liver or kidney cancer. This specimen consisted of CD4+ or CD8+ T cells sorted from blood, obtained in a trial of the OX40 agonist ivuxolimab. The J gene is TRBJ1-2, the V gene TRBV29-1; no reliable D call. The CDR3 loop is CSVATITKTGDYGYTF. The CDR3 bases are TGCAGCGTTGCGACAATAACAAAGACCGGGGACTATGGCTACACCTTC.